Sequencing of this T cell receptor (beta chain) was carried out in a study of cytomegalovirus exposure and HLA in healthy donors. Primers included in the PCR were 60 Vbeta and 13 Jbeta primers. Sequenced by immunoSEQ multiplex PCR; TCRdb stores in-frame clones only, minus some. The table records 150,000 to 200,000 clones, approximately 90% of them present only once. The sequencing sample was made of PBMCs. This receptor was obtained from a boy aged 2 to 10 in good health and CMV-seronegative.

The CDR3 nucleotides read TGTGCCGTCCAACAGGGGAGCAAAAACATTCAGTACTTC. Its translation: CAVQQGSKNIQYF. The V call is TRBV6-5, the J call TRBJ2-4, with TRBD1 matching 7 bases. The V and J ends lost 11 bases and 3 bases, in that order; junction bases with no gene match: 7. The CDR3 is made up of 13 amino acids. From germline, CDR1 is MNHEY and CDR2 SVGAGI.